This T cell receptor beta chain was sequenced for a study of OX40 agonist ivuxolimab in advanced cancers. With 5 bases clipped from V and 6 bases from J, the junction kept 16 bases outside the gene matches. CDR3 length: 18 amino acids. The germline gives CDR1 SEHNR, CDR2 FQNEAQ (reference sequence). This clone was detected only once. TCRdb keeps only in-frame clones here, not all; method: immunoSEQ multiplex PCR. The sample contains tens of thousands of clones, 80% to 85% of which appear only once. This sequence originates from an adult with an advanced solid tumor such as melanoma, head and neck, liver or kidney cancer. The chain couples TRBV7-9 to TRBJ2-1; 10 nucleotides line up with TRBD1. The input for sequencing was CD4+ or CD8+ T cells sorted from blood, taken in a trial of the OX40 agonist ivuxolimab. CDR3 sequence (DNA): TGTGCCAGCAGCCCTCTTACCGTCGACAGGGGGCTCGGCAATGAGCAGTTCTTC. It encodes CASSPLTVDRGLGNEQFF.